This T cell receptor (beta chain) originates from a study of neoadjuvant anti-PD-1 for oral cavity cancer. Notes on the study in general: Each response group had just three patients in TCR analyses.

Here immunoSEQ multiplex PCR was the method, and the copy in TCRdb shows in-frame clones only, minus some. The sample includes approximately 13,000 clones, around 60% of them seen just once. PBMCs were not maintained or expanded in culture before analysis. For this clone: Its antigen is not known.

Germline V gene data show CDR1 as SGHTA and CDR2 as FQGNSA. The V end was cut by 4 bases, the J end by 8 bases, with 17 bases between. The CDR3 is made up of 14 amino acids. Specimen: PBMCs, collected before nivolumab (anti-PD-1) treatment. The TCR originated in a person between 40 and 85 years old with oral cavity squamous cell carcinoma. The chain couples TRBV7-2 to TRBJ1-2, with D possibly matching TRBD1 (6 bases). The CDR3 DNA sequence: TGTGCCAGCAGCTCCAGGGGAGGGGAGGTCGGCTACACCTTC. Its protein is CASSSRGGEVGYTF.